This T cell receptor beta chain emerged from a study of cytomegalovirus exposure and HLA in healthy donors. Germline loops: CDR1 LNHDA, CDR2 SQIVND (reference sequence). V was clipped by 0 bases and J by 1 base, with 6 bases between them. CDR3 length equals 14 residues. Regarding this clone: Its specificity is not known.

Points from the study as a whole: Many donors carried some public TCRs, although rarity characterized most TCR sequences. When analyzed later, a missense DCLRE1C variant was found to be linked to TCR beta V- and J-gene trimming. TCR beta sequences reportedly predicted most subjects' HLA-A and HLA-B alleles accurately. Investigators reported 150 to 200 TCR beta chains as tied to cytomegalovirus.

PCR amplification relied on 60 Vbeta primers (plus 13 Jbeta primers). The table came from immunoSEQ multiplex PCR; TCRdb's copy has only in-frame clones and leaves some out. Of about 120,000 clones listed, about 69% are singletons. The sample taken for sequencing was PBMCs. This clonotype was sampled from a woman under 30 in good health and CMV-seronegative. The chain combines TRBV19 with TRBJ1-1; a weak D match, TRBD1 (6 bases). The DNA of the CDR3 is TGTGCCAGTAGTATAGAACAGGGGAACACTGAAGCTTTCTTT. It codes for CASSIEQGNTEAFF. The full variable domain, rest sourced from reference TRBV19 and TRBJ1-1, is DGGITQSPKYLFRKEGQNVTLSCEQNLNHDAMYWYRQDPGQGLRLIYYSQIVNDFQKGDIAEGYSVSREKKESFPLTVTSAQKNPTAFYLCASSIEQGNTEAFFGQGTRLTVV.